The present TCR beta chain was sequenced within a study of Graves' ophthalmopathy and Graves' hyperthyroidism. The authors amplified TCR beta CDR3 regions, and they did so from RNA transcripts for repertoire sequencing. Second-round multiplex PCR came after a first-round RT-PCR that employed HTBI primers. A single record per CDR3 protein comes from TCRdb applying MiXCR to the multiplex PCR reads. This repertoire shows about 400,000 distinct CDR3 sequences, 20% to 25% found once; its top ten account for roughly 3.2%. V was cut by 6 bases and J by 5 bases, with 16 bases left in between. This CDR3 spans 14 amino acids. Ophthalmopathy not arising within 18 months of follow-up defined hyperthyroidism as stable. Other autoimmune diseases, uncontrolled infections, pregnancy or lactation led to the exclusion of patients. Clinicians diagnosed using symptoms, serum thyroxine, TRAb, thyroid ultrasound and orbital computed tomography.

Sequenced input: peripheral blood. This TCR derives from a woman younger than 30 with stable Graves' hyperthyroidism. This rearrangement joins TRBV12-3 or TRBV12-4 to TRBJ1-2; a weak D match, TRBD1 (5 bases). The CDR3 DNA reads as TGTGCCAGCAGCGGGGTGGGGGAGAGGTATGGCTACACCTTC. This codes for CASSGVGERYGYTF.